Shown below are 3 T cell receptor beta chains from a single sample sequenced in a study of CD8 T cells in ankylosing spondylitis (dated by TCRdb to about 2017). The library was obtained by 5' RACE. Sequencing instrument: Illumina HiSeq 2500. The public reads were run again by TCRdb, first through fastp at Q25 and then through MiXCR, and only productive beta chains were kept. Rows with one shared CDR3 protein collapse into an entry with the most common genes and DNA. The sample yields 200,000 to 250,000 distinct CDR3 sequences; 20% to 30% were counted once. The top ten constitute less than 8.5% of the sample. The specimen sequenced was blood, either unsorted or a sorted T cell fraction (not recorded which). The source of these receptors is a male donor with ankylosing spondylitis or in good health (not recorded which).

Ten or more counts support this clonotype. CDR3 sequence (DNA): TGTGCCAGCAGCTTTAAAGGCACTAGCGGGAGGGCCAATCTCTACGAGCAGTACTTC. Residues: CASSFKGTSGRANLYEQYF. The V gene is TRBV11-2, the J gene TRBJ2-7; TRBD2 aligns across 13 bases. The CDR3 has 19 amino acids. Germline V gene sequence: CDR1 SGHAT, CDR2 FQNNGV. Trimming at V came to 3 bases and at J to 3 bases, leaving 14 bases not matched to a gene.

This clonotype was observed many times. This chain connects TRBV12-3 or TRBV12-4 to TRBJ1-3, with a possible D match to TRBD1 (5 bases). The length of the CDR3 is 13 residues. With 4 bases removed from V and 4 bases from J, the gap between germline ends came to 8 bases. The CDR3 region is CASSSGRGNTIYF. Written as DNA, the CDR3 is TGTGCCAGCAGTTCGGGACGAGGAAACACCATATATTTT.

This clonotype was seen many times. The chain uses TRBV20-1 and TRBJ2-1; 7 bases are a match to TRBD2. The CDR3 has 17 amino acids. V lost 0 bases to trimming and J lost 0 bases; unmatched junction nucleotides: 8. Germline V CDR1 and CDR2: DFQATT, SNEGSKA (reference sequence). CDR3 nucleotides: TGCAGTGCTAGAGATTCTAGCGGTTTGAGCTCCTACAATGAGCAGTTCTTC. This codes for CSARDSSGLSSYNEQFF.